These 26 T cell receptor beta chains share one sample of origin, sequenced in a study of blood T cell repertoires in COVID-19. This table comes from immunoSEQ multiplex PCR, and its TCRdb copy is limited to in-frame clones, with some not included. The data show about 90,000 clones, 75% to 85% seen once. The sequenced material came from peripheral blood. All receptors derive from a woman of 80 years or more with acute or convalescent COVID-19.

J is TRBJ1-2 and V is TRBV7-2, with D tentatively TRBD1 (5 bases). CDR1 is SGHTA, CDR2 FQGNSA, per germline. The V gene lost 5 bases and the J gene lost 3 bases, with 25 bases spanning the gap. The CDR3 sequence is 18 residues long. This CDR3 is CASSPGAPALLQDYGYTF. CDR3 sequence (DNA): TGTGCCAGCAGCCCTGGGGCCCCGGCCCTTCTTCAAGACTATGGCTACACCTTC.

Written as DNA, the CDR3 is TGCGCCAGCAGCCAAGGTCCTCCAAGGGGGTTAGCCAAAAACATTCAGTACTTC. This codes for CASSQGPPRGLAKNIQYF. The genes are TRBV4-1 and TRBJ2-4; a weak D match, TRBD1 (6 bases). There are 18 residues in the CDR3. The V end lost 1 base, the J end lost 0 bases, and 16 bases lay between the germline ends. The germline V gene has CDR1 MGHRA and CDR2 YSYEKL.

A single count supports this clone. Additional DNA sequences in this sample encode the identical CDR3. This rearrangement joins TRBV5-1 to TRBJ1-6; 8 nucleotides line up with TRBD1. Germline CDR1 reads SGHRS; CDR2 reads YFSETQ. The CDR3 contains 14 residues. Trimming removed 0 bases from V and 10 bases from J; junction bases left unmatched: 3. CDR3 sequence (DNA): TGCGCCAGCAGCTTGGGGCAGGGGGCCTCACCCCTCCACTTT. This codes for CASSLGQGASPLHF.

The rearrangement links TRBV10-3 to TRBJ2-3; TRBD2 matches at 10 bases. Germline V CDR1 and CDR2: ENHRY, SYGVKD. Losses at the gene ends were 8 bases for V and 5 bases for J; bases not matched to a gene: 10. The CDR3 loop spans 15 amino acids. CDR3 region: CAIGSGLATEDTQYF. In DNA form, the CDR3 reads TGTGCCATCGGATCGGGACTAGCGACCGAAGATACGCAGTATTTT.

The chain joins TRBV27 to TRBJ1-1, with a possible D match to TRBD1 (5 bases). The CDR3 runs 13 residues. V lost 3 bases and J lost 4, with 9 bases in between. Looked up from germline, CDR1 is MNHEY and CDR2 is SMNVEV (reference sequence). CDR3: CASSFGGGTEAFF. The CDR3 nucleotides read TGTGCCAGCAGTTTTGGGGGGGGCACTGAAGCTTTCTTT.

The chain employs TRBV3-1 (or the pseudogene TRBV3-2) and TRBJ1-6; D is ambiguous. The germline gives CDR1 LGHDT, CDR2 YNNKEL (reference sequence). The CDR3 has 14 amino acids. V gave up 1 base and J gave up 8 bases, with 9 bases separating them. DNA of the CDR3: TGTGCCAGCAGCCAAGTAAGTCGAGATTCACCCCTCCACTTT. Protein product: CASSQVSRDSPLHF.

The CDR3 DNA reads as TGTGCCAGTAGTATTGACGGCGGGGCAGGGAAGGTGGAGCAGTACTTC. Its translation is CASSIDGGAGKVEQYF. The chain is built from TRBV19 and TRBJ2-7; D may be TRBD2 (6 bases). The germline CDR1 and CDR2 sequences are LNHDA and SQIVND (reference sequence). Trimming left V 3 bases short and J 7 bases short, with 22 bases between. This CDR3 spans 16 amino acids.

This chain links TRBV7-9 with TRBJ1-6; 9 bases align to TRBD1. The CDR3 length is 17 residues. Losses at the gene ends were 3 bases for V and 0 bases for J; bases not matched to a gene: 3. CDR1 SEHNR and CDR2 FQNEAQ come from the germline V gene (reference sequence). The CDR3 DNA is TGTGCCAGCAGCTTCGGACAGGGGAGCTCCTATAATTCACCCCTCCACTTT. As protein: CASSFGQGSSYNSPLHF.

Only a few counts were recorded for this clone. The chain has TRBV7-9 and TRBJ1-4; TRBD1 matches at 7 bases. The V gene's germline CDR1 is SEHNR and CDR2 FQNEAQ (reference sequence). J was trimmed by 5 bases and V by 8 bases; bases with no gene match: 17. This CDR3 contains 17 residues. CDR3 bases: TGTGCCAGCGGGATCGTTAGGGACAGCAAACCCAATGAAAAACTGTTTTTT. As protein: CASGIVRDSKPNEKLFF.

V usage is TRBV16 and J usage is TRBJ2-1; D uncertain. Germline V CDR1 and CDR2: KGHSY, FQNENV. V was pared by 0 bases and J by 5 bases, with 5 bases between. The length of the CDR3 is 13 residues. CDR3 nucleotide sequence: TGTGCCAGCAGCCAATCTTTCAACAATGAGCAGTTCTTC. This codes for CASSQSFNNEQFF.

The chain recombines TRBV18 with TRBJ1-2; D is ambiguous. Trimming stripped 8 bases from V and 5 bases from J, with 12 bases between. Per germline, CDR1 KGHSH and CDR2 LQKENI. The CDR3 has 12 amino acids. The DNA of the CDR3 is TGTGCCAGCGCGGAGAGCTTATATGGCTACACCTTC. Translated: CASAESLYGYTF.

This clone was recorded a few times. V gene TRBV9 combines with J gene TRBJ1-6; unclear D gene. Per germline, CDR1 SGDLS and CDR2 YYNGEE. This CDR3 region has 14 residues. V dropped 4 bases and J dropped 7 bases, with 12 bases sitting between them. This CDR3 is CASSPLGGNSPLHF. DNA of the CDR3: TGTGCCAGCAGCCCCTTGGGCGGGAATTCACCCCTCCACTTT.

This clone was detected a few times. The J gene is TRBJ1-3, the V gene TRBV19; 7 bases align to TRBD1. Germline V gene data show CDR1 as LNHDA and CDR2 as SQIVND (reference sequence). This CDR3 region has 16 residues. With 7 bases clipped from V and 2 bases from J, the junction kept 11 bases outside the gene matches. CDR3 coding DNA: TGTGCCAGTACCCTGGAGGGGACAGATACTGGAAACACCATATATTTT. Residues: CASTLEGTDTGNTIYF.

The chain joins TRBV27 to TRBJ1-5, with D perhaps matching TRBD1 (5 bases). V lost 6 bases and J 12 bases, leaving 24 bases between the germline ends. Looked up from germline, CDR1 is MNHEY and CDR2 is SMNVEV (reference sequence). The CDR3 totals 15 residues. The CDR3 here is CASSRQWPQMGLQHF. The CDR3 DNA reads TGTGCCAGCAGCCGGCAATGGCCTCAGATGGGGCTCCAGCATTTT.

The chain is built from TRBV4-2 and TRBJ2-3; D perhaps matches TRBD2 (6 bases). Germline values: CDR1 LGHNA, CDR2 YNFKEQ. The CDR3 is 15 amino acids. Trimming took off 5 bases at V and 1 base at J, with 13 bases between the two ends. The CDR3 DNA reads TGTGCCAGCAGCGTTTTAGCGGCCCGCACAGATACGCAGTATTTT. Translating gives CASSVLAARTDTQYF.

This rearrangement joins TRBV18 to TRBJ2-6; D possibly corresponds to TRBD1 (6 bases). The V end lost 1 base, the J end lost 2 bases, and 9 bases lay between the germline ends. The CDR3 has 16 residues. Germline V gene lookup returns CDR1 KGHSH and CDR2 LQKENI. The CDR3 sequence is CASSPLQGPGANVLTF. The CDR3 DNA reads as TGTGCCAGCTCACCACTACAGGGCCCTGGGGCCAACGTCCTGACTTTC.

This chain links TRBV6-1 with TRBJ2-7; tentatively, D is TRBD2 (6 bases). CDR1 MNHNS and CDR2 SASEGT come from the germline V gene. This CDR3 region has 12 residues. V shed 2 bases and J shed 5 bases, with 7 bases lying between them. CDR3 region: CASSESGHEQYF. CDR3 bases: TGTGCCAGCAGTGAAAGCGGGCACGAGCAGTACTTC.

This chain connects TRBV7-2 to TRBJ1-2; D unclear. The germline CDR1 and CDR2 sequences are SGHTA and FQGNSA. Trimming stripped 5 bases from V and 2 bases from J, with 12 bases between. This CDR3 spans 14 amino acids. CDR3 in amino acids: CASSPAQINYGYTF. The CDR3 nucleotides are TGTGCCAGCAGCCCTGCACAGATAAACTATGGCTACACCTTC.

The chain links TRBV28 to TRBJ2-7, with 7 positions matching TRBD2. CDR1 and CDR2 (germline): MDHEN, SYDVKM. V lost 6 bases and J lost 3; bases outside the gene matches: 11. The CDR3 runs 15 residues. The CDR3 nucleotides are TGTGCCAGCAGACTGGTGGGGGGGATTAGCTACGAGCAGTACTTC. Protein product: CASRLVGGISYEQYF.

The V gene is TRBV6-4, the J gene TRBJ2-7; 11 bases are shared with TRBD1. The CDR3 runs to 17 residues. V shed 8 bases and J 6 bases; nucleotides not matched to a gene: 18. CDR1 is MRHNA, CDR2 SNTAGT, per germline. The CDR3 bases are TGTGCCAGCGTACTTTATTGGCGGACAGGGGGCCGTCGCGAGCAGTACTTC. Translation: CASVLYWRTGGRREQYF.

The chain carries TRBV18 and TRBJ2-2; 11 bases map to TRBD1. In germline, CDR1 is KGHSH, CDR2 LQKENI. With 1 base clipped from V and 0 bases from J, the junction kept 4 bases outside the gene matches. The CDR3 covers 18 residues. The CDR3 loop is CASSPLDRGPTNTGELFF. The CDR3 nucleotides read TGTGCCAGCTCACCACTGGACAGGGGGCCCACGAACACCGGGGAGCTGTTTTTT.

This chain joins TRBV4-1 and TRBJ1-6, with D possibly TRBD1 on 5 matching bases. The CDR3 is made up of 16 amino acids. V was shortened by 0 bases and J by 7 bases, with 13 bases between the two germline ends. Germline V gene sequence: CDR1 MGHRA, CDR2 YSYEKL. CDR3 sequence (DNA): TGCGCCAGCAGCCAAGAAGGAACAGGTGGGAATTCACCCCTCCACTTT. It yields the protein CASSQEGTGGNSPLHF.

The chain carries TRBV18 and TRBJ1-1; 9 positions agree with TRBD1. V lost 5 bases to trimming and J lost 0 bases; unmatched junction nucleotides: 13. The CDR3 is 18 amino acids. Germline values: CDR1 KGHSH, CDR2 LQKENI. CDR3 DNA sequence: TGTGCCAGCTCAACAAACAGGGGGCCTCCCGTTCTGAACACTGAAGCTTTCTTT. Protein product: CASSTNRGPPVLNTEAFF.

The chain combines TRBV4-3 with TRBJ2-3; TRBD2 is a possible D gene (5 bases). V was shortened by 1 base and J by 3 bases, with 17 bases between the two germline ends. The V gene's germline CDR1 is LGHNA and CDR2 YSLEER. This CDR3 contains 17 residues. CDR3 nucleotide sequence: TGCGCCAGCAGCCAAGGGTTACCGGGAACTAGGACAGATACGCAGTATTTT. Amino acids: CASSQGLPGTRTDTQYF.

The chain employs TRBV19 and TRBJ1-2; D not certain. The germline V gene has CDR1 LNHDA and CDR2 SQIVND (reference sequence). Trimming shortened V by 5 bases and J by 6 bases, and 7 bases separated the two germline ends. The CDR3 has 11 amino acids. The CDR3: CASSLHNGYTF. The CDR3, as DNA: TGTGCCAGTAGTCTGCACAATGGCTACACCTTC.

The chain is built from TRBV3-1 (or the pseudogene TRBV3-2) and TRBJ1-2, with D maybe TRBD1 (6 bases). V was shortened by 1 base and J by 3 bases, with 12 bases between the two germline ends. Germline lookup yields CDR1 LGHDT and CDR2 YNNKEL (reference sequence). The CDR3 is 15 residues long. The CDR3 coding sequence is TGTGCCAGCAGCCAAGGTCAGGGGAAACACTATGGCTACACCTTC. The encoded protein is CASSQGQGKHYGYTF.